This section outlines one T cell receptor beta chain sequence together with its context. The entry originates in a study of blood T cell repertoires in COVID-19. In the study overall: Samples taken during acute and convalescent COVID-19 were collected in the United States, Italy and Spain. T cells, B-cell-depleted T cells, or PBMCs provided the cDNA or gDNA that served as material.

From germline, CDR1 is MGHRA and CDR2 YSYEKL. The CDR3 covers 15 residues. V was clipped by 5 bases and J by 5 bases; unmatched bases: 7. As handled by the study authors: Scientists estimated how many nucleated cells there were by amplifying reference gene primers. Measured with immunoSEQ multiplex PCR; TCRdb has only the in-frame clones, and not every one. That table furnishes V, J and clone size, whereas the DNA furnished D and trimming. In the table there are tens of thousands of clones, about 91% of which are singletons. Sequences were obtained from peripheral blood. The clonotype comes from a human donor with active COVID-19. The donor label of this sample is uncertain. The chain carries TRBV4-1 and TRBJ1-5; 9 positions match TRBD1. The CDR3 DNA follows: TGCGCCAGCAGCTACTCACAGGGGGCGGATCAGCCCCAGCATTTT. Protein product: CASSYSQGADQPQHF.